These 6 T cell receptor beta chains were sequenced from one sample in a study of tumor-infiltrating lymphocytes in primary liver carcinoma. RNA isolated from unsorted whole blood supplied the blood RNA, with germline DNA also extracted. The authors made TCR beta cDNA from around 500 ng total RNA with a constant-region primer. For TCR beta, libraries were produced by three nested multiplex PCR rounds using slightly modified ARM-PCR. Two initial PCR rounds of roughly 10 cycles each paired TRBV1-TRBV30 forward primers with a C-beta reverse primer. TCRdb re-derived calls from the multiplex PCR reads in MiXCR, one entry per CDR3 protein. The repertoire holds approximately 330,000 distinct CDR3 sequences, with about two thirds as singletons. Sequences were obtained from peripheral blood. The receptor set was obtained from a man aged 40-49 years with primary liver carcinoma and hepatitis B virus infection.

CDR3 coding DNA: TGTGCCAGCAACCAAATAGGACAGGGAGATGAGCAGTTCTTC. It specifies CASNQIGQGDEQFF. This chain connects TRBV6-2 or TRBV6-3 to TRBJ2-1; 8 bases align to TRBD1. The germline V gene has CDR1 MNHEY and CDR2 SVGEGT. V lost 7 bases and J lost 8; bases outside the gene matches: 10. There are 14 residues in the CDR3.

Comment on this clonotype: One end of the junction varies from germline; a read error may be responsible. The genes are TRBV4-2 and TRBJ2-7, with D unresolved. In germline, CDR1 is LGHNA, CDR2 YNFKEQ. This CDR3 region has 14 residues. CDR3 protein: CASSQDLVGPEQHF. The CDR3 DNA reads as TGTGCCAGCAGCCAAGATCTAGTTGGGCCCGAGCAGCACTTT.

The table lists this clonotype with many counts. This sequence joins TRBV4-3 and TRBJ2-2; 7 bases match TRBD2. V shed 1 base, J shed 2 bases, and the junction held 1 base outside the gene matches. In germline, CDR1 is LGHNA, CDR2 YSLEER. The CDR3 extends over 15 amino acids. Here the CDR3 reads CASSQAGGNTGELFF. The CDR3 nucleotides are TGCGCCAGCAGCCAAGCGGGGGGTAACACCGGGGAGCTGTTTTTT.

This clonotype was seen repeatedly, ten times or more. The V call is TRBV5-5, the J call TRBJ1-5; D may be TRBD1 (6 bases). The ends were cut back, 0 bases at V and 5 bases at J, with 6 bases in the middle. Germline V gene sequence: CDR1 SGHKS, CDR2 YYEKEE (reference sequence). CDR3 length: 13 residues. CDR3 protein: CASSLAGDQPQHF. CDR3 coding DNA: TGTGCCAGCAGCTTGGCAGGGGATCAGCCCCAGCATTTT. The complete variable domain, with remaining parts taken from reference TRBV5-5 and TRBJ1-5, reads DAGVTQSPTHLIKTRGQQVTLRCSPISGHKSVSWYQQVLGQGPQFIFQYYEKEERGRGNFPDRFSARQFPNYSSELNVNALLLGDSALYLCASSLAGDQPQHFGDGTRLSIL.

As concerns this clonotype: Given a much more abundant clone one base away, this may be a read error. J is TRBJ2-1 and V is TRBV12-3 or TRBV12-4; 8 nucleotides align to TRBD2. The CDR3 extends over 15 amino acids. In nucleotides, the CDR3 is TGTGTCAGCAGTTTAGTCGGGAGGGCAGAGAATGAGCAGTTCTTC. This sequence encodes CVSSLVGRAENEQFF.

This clonotype showed up just a few times. The V and J genes are TRBV28 and TRBJ1-2; a possible D gene is TRBD1 (5 bases). V gave up 5 bases and J gave up 4 bases, with 11 bases separating them. Germline assignment: CDR1 MDHEN and CDR2 SYDVKM. The CDR3 spans 13 residues. CDR3 residues: CASSLTVSYGYTF. The CDR3 DNA reads TGTGCCAGCAGTCTGACAGTCTCCTATGGCTACACCTTC.